One and the same sample provided the 30 T cell receptor beta chains below, sequenced in a study of shared clonotypes between healthy human individuals. The data were produced by immunoSEQ multiplex PCR, yet TCRdb's version contains in-frame clones alone and is incomplete. The data show about 450,000 clones, with 70% to 80% seen just once and approximately 12% held by the top ten. Sequenced input: PBMCs. The receptors were gathered from a woman between 35 and 50 years old in good health. Some clones in this sample may be carry-over from other donors' samples.

The V call is TRBV11-2, the J call TRBJ1-1; D is ambiguous. V dropped 3 bases and J dropped 1 base, with 9 bases sitting between them. Germline V gives CDR1 SGHAT, CDR2 FQNNGV. The CDR3 extends over 14 amino acids. CDR3 residues: CASSFLPSNTEAFF. The CDR3 coding sequence is TGTGCCAGCAGCTTTCTACCTTCGAACACTGAAGCTTTCTTT.

The chain links TRBV7-3 to TRBJ1-5; D not resolved. This CDR3 comprises 19 residues. Germline V gene lookup returns CDR1 SGHTA and CDR2 FQGTGA. V was cut by 4 bases and J by 0 bases, with 22 bases left in between. Here the CDR3 reads CASSCGRIGPLYSNQPQHF. Here the CDR3 DNA reads TGTGCCAGCAGCTGCGGGCGGATCGGGCCCCTTTATAGCAATCAGCCCCAGCATTTT.

V usage is TRBV28 and J usage is TRBJ1-5; unclear D gene. CDR1 is MDHEN, CDR2 SYDVKM, per germline. V was cut by 3 bases and J by 6 bases, with 12 bases left in between. The CDR3 runs to 14 residues. CDR3 nucleotide sequence: TGTGCCAGCAGTTTTTTTTTGAGGAGTCAGCCCCAGCATTTT. Its translation: CASSFFLRSQPQHF.

The chain combines TRBV5-1 with TRBJ2-3; 11 bases line up with TRBD2. V gave up 4 bases and J gave up 5 bases; unmatched junction bases: 12. This CDR3 region has 17 residues. Germline V gives CDR1 SGHRS, CDR2 YFSETQ. The DNA of the CDR3 is TGCGCCAGCAGCAGTGGTAGCGGGAGGGCGGGTAAAGATACGCAGTATTTT. This translates into CASSSGSGRAGKDTQYF.

This clone was recorded once. The rearrangement uses TRBV10-3 and TRBJ2-7, with TRBD2 matching 11 bases. Germline CDR1 reads ENHRY; CDR2 reads SYGVKD. This CDR3 is 18 amino acids long. Germline trimming cut 3 bases from V and 6 bases from J; bases unmatched to any gene: 16. The chain's CDR3 is CAISDSSFSVAGGFEQYF. The CDR3 nucleotides read TGTGCCATCAGTGATTCCAGTTTTTCGGTAGCGGGAGGGTTCGAGCAGTACTTC.

The rearrangement uses TRBV6-6 and TRBJ2-5; D is unresolved. The CDR3 contains 15 residues. The V gene's germline CDR1 is MNHNY and CDR2 SVGAGI (reference sequence). The germline V and J ends were trimmed by 4 bases and 5 bases, with 17 bases remaining between them. Here the CDR3 DNA reads TGTGCCAGCAGTTCCCTAGGAGCTCCTGGGGAGACCCAGTACTTC. Amino acids: CASSSLGAPGETQYF.

The V gene is TRBV18, the J gene TRBJ2-1; 8 nucleotides agree with TRBD2. Germline V lookup: CDR1 KGHSH, CDR2 LQKENI. The CDR3 runs 12 residues. The ends lost 3 bases at V and 15 bases at J; junction bases unmatched: 7. The DNA of the CDR3 is TGTGCCAGCTCACCGGGGATAGGACTAGCGTTCTTC. Residues: CASSPGIGLAFF.

As concerns this clone: This same CDR3 is encoded by further DNA sequences in the sample. CDR3 in DNA: TGTGCCAGCAGTTTACCCCGGAACACTGAAGCTTTCTTT. Translating gives CASSLPRNTEAFF. The chain couples TRBV28 to TRBJ1-1; D not resolved. This CDR3 spans 13 amino acids. From germline, CDR1 is MDHEN and CDR2 SYDVKM. The V and J ends lost 2 bases and 1 base respectively, with 5 bases between them.

The chain couples TRBV6-1 to TRBJ2-1; possibly TRBD1 for D (5 bases). The CDR3 consists of 16 residues. Germline-derived CDR1 and CDR2 are MNHNS and SASEGT. V was shortened by 3 bases and J by 3 bases, with 15 bases between the two germline ends. CDR3 sequence reads: CASSDPADRNYNEQFF. DNA for the CDR3: TGTGCCAGCAGTGACCCAGCCGACAGAAACTACAATGAGCAGTTCTTC.

This rearrangement joins TRBV6-6 to TRBJ2-7, with D possibly TRBD2 on 5 matching bases. Germline CDR1 reads MNHNY; CDR2 reads SVGAGI (reference sequence). This CDR3 has 13 amino acids. The germline V and J ends were trimmed by 7 bases and 7 bases, with 17 bases remaining between them. CDR3 in amino acids: CASKWRSLGEQYF. The CDR3 DNA reads TGTGCCAGCAAATGGAGGAGCCTTGGAGAGCAGTACTTC.

The chain is built from TRBV29-1 and TRBJ1-6; D uncertain. Germline lookup yields CDR1 SQVTM and CDR2 ANQGSEA. Trimming cost V 0 bases and J 5 bases, with 14 bases left between them. The CDR3 runs to 16 residues. This chain's CDR3 is CSVEDQVHHNNSPLHF. The CDR3 DNA reads as TGCAGCGTTGAAGATCAGGTCCATCACAATAATTCACCCCTCCACTTT.

The chain employs TRBV11-2 and TRBJ2-2; possible D gene TRBD1, 6 bases. The CDR3 has 16 residues. Germline CDR1 reads SGHAT; CDR2 reads FQNNGV. With 1 base removed from V and 1 base from J, the gap between germline ends came to 10 bases. CDR3 coding DNA: TGTGCCAGCAGCTTAGGGGGACAAGGGAACACCGGGGAGCTGTTTTTT. The encoded protein is CASSLGGQGNTGELFF. Full variable domain (remainder filled in from reference TRBV11-2 and TRBJ2-2): EAGVAQSPRYKIIEKRQSVAFWCNPISGHATLYWYQQILGQGPKLLIQFQNNGVVDDSQLPKDRFSAERLKGVDSTLKIQPAKLEDSAVYLCASSLGGQGNTGELFFGEGSRLTVL.

Worth noting for this clone: The same CDR3 can be traced to other DNA sequences in this sample. The chain employs TRBV9 and TRBJ1-1, with TRBD1 matching over 11 bases. CDR1 and CDR2 (germline): SGDLS, YYNGEE. CDR3 length equals 15 residues. J lost 4 bases, V lost 0 bases, and 2 bases had no gene match. Here the CDR3 reads CASSVGGTGGTEAFF. Written as DNA, the CDR3 is TGTGCCAGCAGCGTAGGAGGGACAGGGGGCACTGAAGCTTTCTTT.

The V gene is TRBV6-6, the J gene TRBJ1-2; 9 nucleotides align to TRBD1. The CDR3 totals 15 residues. The J segment lost 5 bases and the V segment lost 5 bases, leaving 9 bases of the junction unmatched. CDR1 and CDR2 (germline): MNHNY, SVGAGI (reference sequence). The CDR3 nucleotides are TGTGCCAGCAGTACAACCGGGACAGGGTTGTATGGCTACACCTTC. This translates into CASSTTGTGLYGYTF.

This clone has at least ten counts. The DNA for the CDR3 is TGTGCCAGCTGTCCTTCTGGGGGAAACACCATATATTTT. Translated, it gives CASCPSGGNTIYF. V and J are TRBV6-5 and TRBJ1-3; no reliable D call. The CDR3 length is 13 residues. V was pared by 8 bases and J by 4 bases, with 12 bases between. Germline V lookup: CDR1 MNHEY, CDR2 SVGAGI.

The rearrangement joins TRBV28 to TRBJ2-7, with TRBD1 identical over 10 bases. Germline V gene data show CDR1 as MDHEN and CDR2 as SYDVKM. J was trimmed by 3 bases and V by 8 bases; bases with no gene match: 7. The CDR3 sequence is 14 residues long. The CDR3 protein is CASGGTGEIYEQYF. CDR3 in DNA: TGTGCCAGCGGCGGGACAGGGGAAATCTACGAGCAGTACTTC.

The rearrangement uses TRBV9 and TRBJ2-2; D might be TRBD1 (6 bases). Germline V gene sequence: CDR1 SGDLS, CDR2 YYNGEE. This CDR3 region has 17 residues. Trimming took 6 bases from V and 1 from J, leaving 19 bases between them. The CDR3 nucleotides read TGTGCCAGCACGACCCAGGGGATCGGGCAGAACACCGGGGAGCTGTTTTTT. Translating gives CASTTQGIGQNTGELFF.

The chain recombines TRBV5-8 with TRBJ2-5; 7 bases align to TRBD2. Per germline, CDR1 SGHTS and CDR2 YDEGEE. V lost 4 bases and J lost 4; bases outside the gene matches: 16. This CDR3 region has 17 residues. CDR3 nucleotides: TGTGCCAGCAGCGATCGGGTTGTGCGGCGGGGGTCAGAGACCCAGTACTTC. This codes for CASSDRVVRRGSETQYF.

This rearrangement joins TRBV15 to TRBJ1-5; 8 positions agree with TRBD1. Germline V gene sequence: CDR1 LNHNV, CDR2 YYDKDF (reference sequence). Losses at the gene ends were 0 bases for V and 6 bases for J; bases not matched to a gene: 4. The CDR3 is 15 amino acids. The CDR3 sequence: CATSREGTGLQPQHF. The CDR3 nucleotides are TGTGCCACCAGCAGAGAAGGGACAGGTCTTCAGCCCCAGCATTTT.

The rearrangement joins TRBV18 to TRBJ1-2, with D possibly being TRBD1 (6 bases). Trimming removed 6 bases from V and 7 bases from J, with 18 bases in between. This CDR3 is 14 amino acids long. Germline V gene lookup returns CDR1 KGHSH and CDR2 LQKENI. CDR3 in amino acids: CASSPAGDTIGYTF. The CDR3 bases are TGTGCCAGCTCGCCGGCAGGGGACACGATTGGCTACACCTTC.

This chain uses TRBV11-2 with TRBJ1-1, with 8 bases matching TRBD1. Germline CDR1 reads SGHAT; CDR2 reads FQNNGV. V was clipped by 4 bases and J by 7 bases; unmatched bases: 8. There are 14 residues in the CDR3. The CDR3 here is CASSSLIGQGEAFF. The CDR3 DNA reads as TGTGCCAGCAGCTCGCTAATTGGACAGGGTGAAGCTTTCTTT.

J is TRBJ1-5 and V is TRBV28; unclear D gene. V was trimmed by 4 bases and J by 1 base, leaving 14 bases between them. CDR3 length: 16 residues. The germline gives CDR1 MDHEN, CDR2 SYDVKM. The CDR3 region is CASSSPVGRSNQPQHF. Written as DNA, the CDR3 is TGTGCCAGCAGTTCCCCGGTCGGGCGGAGCAATCAGCCCCAGCATTTT.

The gene calls are TRBV15 and TRBJ2-5; 8 bases are a match to TRBD1. V trimming: 1 base; J trimming: 0 bases; junction bases outside the gene matches: 7. The CDR3 length is 17 residues. Germline V CDR1 and CDR2: LNHNV, YYDKDF (reference sequence). CDR3 loop: CATSRGMDREYQETQYF. DNA for the CDR3: TGTGCCACCAGCAGAGGTATGGACAGGGAGTACCAAGAGACCCAGTACTTC.

The CDR3 nucleotides are TGCGCCAGCAGCCAAGGACTAGCGGGAACTAGCACAGATACGCAGTATTTT. Its translation is CASSQGLAGTSTDTQYF. The V call is TRBV4-3, the J call TRBJ2-3; 11 bases align to TRBD2. V trimming: 1 base; J trimming: 0 bases; junction bases outside the gene matches: 3. The CDR3 has 17 amino acids. Per the germline V gene, CDR1 is LGHNA and CDR2 is YSLEER.

This chain connects TRBV7-2 to TRBJ2-7; tentative D call: TRBD2 (6 bases). There are 12 residues in the CDR3. V dropped 3 bases and J dropped 5 bases, with 8 bases sitting between them. The germline CDR1 and CDR2 sequences are SGHTA and FQGNSA. Here the CDR3 reads CASSLTGDEQYF. The CDR3 DNA reads as TGTGCCAGCAGCTTGACGGGGGACGAGCAGTACTTC.

This rearrangement joins TRBV9 to TRBJ1-1, with a possible D match to TRBD1 (5 bases). Germline V gene sequence: CDR1 SGDLS, CDR2 YYNGEE. The CDR3 has 18 residues. Trimming took 0 bases from V and 4 from J, leaving 22 bases between them. The DNA for the CDR3 is TGTGCCAGCAGCGTAGCTCCCCAGGGATTTATGGGCCCCACTGAAGCTTTCTTT. Protein product: CASSVAPQGFMGPTEAFF.

The chain recombines TRBV21-1 with TRBJ2-7; TRBD1, as called in the table, went unchecked against the DNA. TRBV21-1 is an annotated pseudogene. The CDR3 length is 21 residues. The CDR3 bases are TGTGCCAGCAACAAATCCCCTCACCCGGGACAGGCACTTCCCAGCTCCTACGAGCAGTACTTC. It yields the protein CASNKSPHPGQALPSSYEQYF.

V is TRBV2 and J is TRBJ1-1; D is perhaps TRBD1 (5 bases). CDR1 is SNHLY, CDR2 FYNNEI, per germline. The V and J ends lost 9 bases and 5 bases respectively, with 16 bases between them. The CDR3 spans 13 residues. CDR3 protein: CASPTDRGTEAFF. The CDR3 DNA reads TGTGCCAGTCCGACAGACCGGGGGACTGAAGCTTTCTTT.

The chain joins TRBV28 to TRBJ2-7; the match to TRBD2 covers 9 bases. CDR1 and CDR2 (germline): MDHEN, SYDVKM. V was pared by 3 bases and J by 0 bases, with 6 bases of the junction left unmatched. The CDR3 spans 16 residues. The CDR3 DNA reads TGTGCCAGCAGTTTTAGGGCGGGAGGGAGCTCCTACGAGCAGTACTTC. Protein: CASSFRAGGSSYEQYF.

This clone came up many times. Different DNA sequences within this sample yield the same CDR3. In nucleotides, the CDR3 is TGTGCCACCAGCGGAGTCGCGGGAGGGTCAGATACGCAGTATTTT. This translates into CATSGVAGGSDTQYF. The J gene is TRBJ2-3, the V gene TRBV15, with TRBD2 identical over 9 bases. This CDR3 region has 15 residues. Unmatched junction bases numbered 7, after V lost 5 bases and J lost 4 bases. Looked up from germline, CDR1 is LNHNV and CDR2 is YYDKDF (reference sequence).